This T cell receptor beta chain came from a study of blood T cell repertoires in COVID-19. Study summary: The United States, Italy and Spain supplied acute and convalescent COVID-19 samples. T cells, B-cell-depleted T cells, or PBMCs supplied cDNA or gDNA.

Followed over time, Seattle patients had been enrolled while infection was active. Source study methods: Reference gene primer amplification in the assay estimated nucleated cell counts. TCRdb's table, derived via immunoSEQ multiplex PCR, lists solely in-frame clones and lacks some. V and J calls and clone size are copied from that table; D and trimming were computed from the DNA. The data show fewer than 300,000 clones, around 90% seen once. In germline, CDR1 is SGDLS, CDR2 YYNGEE. V lost 0 bases and J lost 1; bases outside the gene matches: 7. The length of the CDR3 is 18 residues. Source material: peripheral blood. The V and J genes are TRBV9 and TRBJ2-1, with TRBD1 matching 10 bases. This receptor was identified in a woman aged 50 to 65 with COVID-19, enrolled during active disease. CDR3 sequence: CASSVATMGQGSYNEQFF. DNA of the CDR3: TGTGCCAGCAGCGTAGCTACTATGGGACAGGGGTCCTACAATGAGCAGTTCTTC.